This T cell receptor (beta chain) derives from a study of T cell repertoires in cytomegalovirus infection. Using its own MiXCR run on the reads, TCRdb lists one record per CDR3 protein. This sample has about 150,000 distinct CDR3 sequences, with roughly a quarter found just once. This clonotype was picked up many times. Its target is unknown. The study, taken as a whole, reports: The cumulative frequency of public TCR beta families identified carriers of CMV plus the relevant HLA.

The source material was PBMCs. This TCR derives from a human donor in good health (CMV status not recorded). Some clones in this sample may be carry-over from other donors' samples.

DNA for the CDR3: TGTGCCAGCAGTTCACCCCTCCAGACAGAAGAGCAGTTCTTC. It yields the protein CASSSPLQTEEQFF. The rearrangement joins TRBV12-3 or TRBV12-4 to TRBJ2-1; D possibly corresponds to TRBD1 (5 bases). The CDR3 extends over 14 amino acids. The ends were cut back, 4 bases at V and 10 bases at J, with 17 bases in the middle.